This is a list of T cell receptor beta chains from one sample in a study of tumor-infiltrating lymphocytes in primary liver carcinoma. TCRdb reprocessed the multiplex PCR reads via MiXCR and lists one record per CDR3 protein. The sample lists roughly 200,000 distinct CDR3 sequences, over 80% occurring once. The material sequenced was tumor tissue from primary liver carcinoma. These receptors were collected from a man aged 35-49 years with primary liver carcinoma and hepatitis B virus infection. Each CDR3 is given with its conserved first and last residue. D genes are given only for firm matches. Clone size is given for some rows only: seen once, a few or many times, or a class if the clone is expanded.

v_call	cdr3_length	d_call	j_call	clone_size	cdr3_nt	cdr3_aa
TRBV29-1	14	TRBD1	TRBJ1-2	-	TGCAACGTTGAAGGGGACAGTGGGAACTATGGCTTCACCTTC	CNVEGDSGNYGFTF
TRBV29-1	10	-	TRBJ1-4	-	TGCAGCGTAGGGCATGAAAAAGTGTTTTTT	CSVGHEKVFF
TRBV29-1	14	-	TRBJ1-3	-	TGCAGCATTGTGGGGAGGACAGTGATGAACACCATATGTTTT	CSIVGRTVMNTICF
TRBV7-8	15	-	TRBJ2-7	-	TGTACCAGCAGGGTAATCGCGGAGAGCCCGGGGGAGCAGTACTTC	CTSRVIAESPGEQYF
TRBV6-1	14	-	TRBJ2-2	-	TGTGCCAGCAAACCCCGAGGGACAATAAAGGAGCTGTTTTTT	CASKPRGTIKELFF
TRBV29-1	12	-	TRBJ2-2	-	TGCAGCGTCGGGATAAGGGTCGGGGAGCTGTTTTTT	CSVGIRVGELFF
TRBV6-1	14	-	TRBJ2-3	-	TGTGCCAGCAGTGAAGGCTTGAGCCCAGATACGCAGTATTTT	CASSEGLSPDTQYF
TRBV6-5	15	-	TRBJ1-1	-	TGTGCCAGCAGTTACGGTGCGGCTGGGAACACTGAAGCTTTCTTT	CASSYGAAGNTEAFF
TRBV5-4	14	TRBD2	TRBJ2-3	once	TGTGCCAGCAGTCGTGGGACTATCGGAGGTACGCAGTATTTT	CASSRGTIGGTQYF
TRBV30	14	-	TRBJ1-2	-	TGTGCCTGGAATGTGGCGGGAGGTACCTATGGCTACACCTTC	CAWNVAGGTYGYTF
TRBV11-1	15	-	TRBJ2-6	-	TGTGCTAGCAGCTTGGGCCGAGCTGGGGCCAACGTCTTGAGTTTC	CASSLGRAGANVLSF
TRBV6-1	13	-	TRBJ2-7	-	TGTGCCAGCAACCAGACAGGTTCCTACGAGCAGTACTTC	CASNQTGSYEQYF
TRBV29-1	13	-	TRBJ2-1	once	TGCAGCGTCCACACCACAAGCGGCAATGAGCAGTTCTTC	CSVHTTSGNEQFF
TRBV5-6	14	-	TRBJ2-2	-	TGTGCCAGCAAGGCCGGAGGGAACACCGGGGAGCTACTTTTT	CASKAGGNTGELLF
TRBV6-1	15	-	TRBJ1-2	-	TGTGCCAGCTGTGTCACAGGGAACGCTAACTGTGGCTACACCTTC	CASCVTGNANCGYTF
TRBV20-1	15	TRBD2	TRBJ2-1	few	TGCAGTGCTAGAGATCTACTAGCGGGTTACAATGAGCAGTTCTTC	CSARDLLAGYNEQFF
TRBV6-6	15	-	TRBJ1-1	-	TGTGCCAGCAGTATTCCGTCGGCGCGGGACATCGAAGCTTTCTTT	CASSIPSARDIEAFF
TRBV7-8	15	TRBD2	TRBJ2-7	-	TGTGCCAGCAGCGTAATTGCGGGGAGTCGGGGGGAGCAGGACTTC	CASSVIAGSRGEQDF